The present T cell receptor beta chain was sequenced within a study of graft-versus-host responses after intestinal transplantation. A word on this clone: Its cognate antigen is unknown.

Sequencing used immunoSEQ multiplex PCR; TCRdb keeps in-frame clones, though not all of them. The sample yields some 90,000 clones, approximately 90% seen once. The CDR3 is 18 residues long. The V end was cut by 7 bases, the J end by 4 bases, with 23 bases between. The V gene's germline CDR1 is WNHNN and CDR2 SYGVQD (reference sequence). The gene calls are TRBV10-1 and TRBJ2-6; D is possibly TRBD1 (6 bases). This clonotype was obtained from a human donor who was the organ donor for an intestinal transplant. Sequencing used unstimulated CD8+ T cells sorted from spleen or lymph node cells, obtained before transplant. In DNA form, the CDR3 reads TGCGCCAGCAACCCCCTGGGCAGGGGTCCCACCGGGGCCAACGTCCTGACTTTC. Translated: CASNPLGRGPTGANVLTF.